Shown below are 7 T cell receptor beta chains from a single sample sequenced in a study of blood T cell repertoires in COVID-19. Produced via immunoSEQ multiplex PCR; TCRdb's table is partial and in-frame only. Of roughly 250,000 clones in the sample, 80% to 90% were seen once. The sample taken for sequencing was peripheral blood. The receptors shown here come from a woman in her 30s with COVID-19, enrolled during active disease.

CDR3 in amino acids: CASSSGGRDGYTF. For the CDR3, the DNA is TGTGCCAGTTCATCAGGGGGAAGGGATGGCTACACCTTC. This chain links TRBV19 with TRBJ1-2; 7 positions match TRBD1. The junction had 9 bases not matched to a gene; V was cut back by 8 bases and J by 6 bases. This CDR3 region has 13 residues. Germline values: CDR1 LNHDA, CDR2 SQIVND (reference sequence).

The V and J genes are TRBV28 and TRBJ1-2, with D perhaps TRBD1 (6 bases). Germline loops: CDR1 MDHEN, CDR2 SYDVKM. The CDR3 covers 12 residues. Trimming took off 8 bases at V and 7 bases at J, with 14 bases between the two ends. The CDR3 loop is CASSGGSFGYTF. The CDR3 DNA reads TGTGCCAGCTCTGGGGGCAGTTTTGGCTACACCTTC.

The chain employs TRBV19 and TRBJ2-7; 12 bases are shared with TRBD1. The CDR3 contains 17 residues. J gave up 2 bases and V 1 base, and 6 bases lay outside the gene matches. Germline lookup yields CDR1 LNHDA and CDR2 SQIVND (reference sequence). The chain's CDR3 is CASSIVSGQGAAYEQYF. The CDR3 DNA reads TGTGCCAGTAGTATAGTTTCGGGACAGGGGGCCGCCTACGAGCAGTACTTC.

The chain joins TRBV20-1 to TRBJ1-4; no clear D. Trimming removed 3 bases at V and 4 bases at J, with 9 bases between. Germline V lookup: CDR1 DFQATT, CDR2 SNEGSKA (reference sequence). The length of the CDR3 is 13 residues. DNA for the CDR3: TGCAGTGCTAGTTTGATAGATAATGAAAAACTGTTTTTT. Translated: CSASLIDNEKLFF.

The gene calls are TRBV5-1 and TRBJ2-2, with TRBD2 as a possible D gene (5 bases). The length of the CDR3 is 18 residues. Trimming stripped 0 bases from V and 7 bases from J, with 22 bases between. Germline V lookup: CDR1 SGHRS, CDR2 YFSETQ. The CDR3 reads CASSLAGTAQNRGGELFF. In DNA, the CDR3 is TGCGCCAGCAGCTTGGCCGGAACCGCCCAGAACCGGGGCGGGGAGCTGTTTTTT. Together with reference TRBV5-1 and TRBJ2-2, the CDR3 gives the full variable domain: KAGVTQTPRYLIKTRGQQVTLSCSPISGHRSVSWYQQTPGQGLQFLFEYFSETQRNKGNFPGRFSGRQFSNSRSEMNVSTLELGDSALYLCASSLAGTAQNRGGELFFGEGSRLTVL.

The rearrangement uses TRBV5-1 and TRBJ2-5; 9 nucleotides line up with TRBD2. V trimming: 3 bases; J trimming: 3 bases; junction bases outside the gene matches: 6. Germline lookup yields CDR1 SGHRS and CDR2 YFSETQ. CDR3 length: 15 residues. The DNA of the CDR3 is TGCGCCAGCAGCTATGCTAGCGGGGTTGAAGAGACCCAGTACTTC. Translated, it gives CASSYASGVEETQYF.

The sample holds one count of this clone. This chain links TRBV7-8 with TRBJ2-7; D is possibly TRBD1 (6 bases). V gave up 2 bases and J gave up 0 bases, with 14 bases separating them. The CDR3 runs 16 residues. Germline V gene data show CDR1 as SGHVS and CDR2 as FQNEAQ. The CDR3 DNA sequence: TGTGCCAGCAGCTTATTTCAGGGGCCCAGCTCCTACGAGCAGTACTTC. Its translation is CASSLFQGPSSYEQYF.